A single sample gave rise to the 29 T cell receptor beta chains below, sequenced in a study of tumor-infiltrating lymphocytes in oesophageal squamous cell carcinoma. Using its own MiXCR run on the PCR reads, TCRdb lists one record per CDR3 protein. The repertoire holds 20,000 to 25,000 distinct CDR3 sequences, with approximately 35% as singletons. The sequencing input was esophageal tumor tissue. All receptors come from a female donor with esophageal squamous cell carcinoma.

The sample holds a few counts of this clonotype. The chain links TRBV27 to TRBJ2-4, with D possibly TRBD1 on 6 matching bases. Trimming stripped 5 bases from V and 0 bases from J, with 14 bases between. This CDR3 spans 16 amino acids. The germline V gene has CDR1 MNHEY and CDR2 SMNVEV (reference sequence). The CDR3 protein is CASSRQGRLAKNIQYF. CDR3 DNA: TGTGCCAGCAGTAGGCAGGGGCGTCTAGCCAAAAACATTCAGTACTTC.

This clonotype was observed many times. The chain recombines TRBV5-1 with TRBJ2-7; 7 bases map to TRBD1. With V trimmed by 0 bases and J by 0 bases, 9 bases remained unmatched. The CDR3 covers 17 residues. Germline V gene data show CDR1 as SGHRS and CDR2 as YFSETQ. In nucleotides, the CDR3 is TGCGCCAGCAGCTTGGGCCCAATTGGGACAGTCTCCTACGAGCAGTACTTC. Its protein is CASSLGPIGTVSYEQYF.

As regards this clonotype: A read error may account for a junction end that differs from germline. The genes are TRBV7-6 and TRBJ2-1, with D tentatively TRBD2 (6 bases). The CDR3 consists of 13 residues. Germline values: CDR1 SGHVS, CDR2 FNYEAQ. CDR3 region: CASSLTGTGEQFF. CDR3 DNA sequence: TGTGCTAGCAGCCTCACCGGGACTGGGGAGCAGTTCTTC.

In DNA, the CDR3 is TGTGCCAGCAGCGTGGACATGGAACGGGCTGAAGCTTTCTTT. This translates into CASSVDMERAEAFF. The V call is TRBV9, the J call TRBJ1-1, with a tentative D call TRBD1 (5 bases). Trimming took 2 bases from V and 6 from J, leaving 14 bases between them. CDR3 length equals 14 residues. Looked up from germline, CDR1 is SGDLS and CDR2 is YYNGEE.

With respect to this clonotype: Given a much more abundant clone one base away, this may be a read error. V and J are TRBV5-4 and TRBJ2-5; possibly TRBD2 for D (7 bases). V was pared by 0 bases and J by 11 bases, with 17 bases between. The germline gives CDR1 SGHNT, CDR2 YYREEE (reference sequence). There are 14 residues in the CDR3. The CDR3 reads CASSLGQRDNEQYF. The CDR3 region has the DNA TGTGCCAGCAGCTTGGGTCAGCGGGACAATGAGCAGTACTTC.

In its sample, this clonotype ranks as medium-sized. This chain joins TRBV7-9 and TRBJ2-7, with D perhaps matching TRBD2 (6 bases). The V gene's germline CDR1 is SEHNR and CDR2 FQNEAQ (reference sequence). The V gene lost 6 bases and the J gene lost 7 bases, with 13 bases spanning the gap. The CDR3 consists of 12 residues. CDR3 in DNA: TGTGCCAGCAGGGCAGGGACTGAGGAGCAGTACTTC. Its protein product is CASRAGTEEQYF.

Turning to this clonotype: The junction and the germline gene differ at one end; a read error may be behind it. The rearrangement joins TRBV6-2 or TRBV6-3 to TRBJ1-2; no clear D gene. The CDR3 totals 14 residues. Germline CDR1 reads MNHEY; CDR2 reads SVGEGT. The DNA for the CDR3 is TGTGCCAGCAGACTTCCGGGTCTTAGGAATGAGCAGTCCTTT. It yields the protein CASRLPGLRNEQSF.

This clonotype was picked up many times. CDR3 sequence reads: CASTMTGTGDHEQYF. The DNA for the CDR3 is TGTGCCAGCACCATGACCGGGACAGGGGACCACGAGCAGTACTTC. The chain combines TRBV5-6 with TRBJ2-7, with 10 bases identical to TRBD1. Germline trimming cut 6 bases from V and 5 bases from J; bases unmatched to any gene: 11. This CDR3 is 15 amino acids long. In germline, CDR1 is SGHDT, CDR2 YYEEEE.

This clonotype was seen more than once but under ten times. This clone may be a read error of a much larger clone one base away. The chain joins TRBV5-1 to TRBJ2-5; possibly TRBD2 for D (7 bases). The CDR3 runs to 16 residues. The germline V gene encodes CDR1 SGHRS and CDR2 YFSETQ. V lost 4 bases to trimming and J lost 11 bases, with 27 bases between them. As DNA, the CDR3 is TGCGCCAGCAGCCTCAGGGAGGGGGTGGTCTGGGATGAGCAGTACTTC. As protein: CASSLREGVVWDEQYF.

The chain employs TRBV7-2 and TRBJ2-5, with unresolved D. There are 12 residues in the CDR3. Germline V gives CDR1 SGHTA, CDR2 FQGNSA. Trimming pared 1 base from V and 9 bases from J, leaving 9 bases between. The CDR3 region is CASSLDTVAQYF. The CDR3 nucleotides are TGTGCCAGCAGCTTAGATACCGTCGCCCAGTACTTC. The full variable domain, rest sourced from reference TRBV7-2 and TRBJ2-5, is GAGVSQSPSNKVTEKGKDVELRCDPISGHTALYWYRQSLGQGLEFLIYFQGNSAPDKSGLPSDRFSAERTGGSVSTLTIQRTQQEDSAVYLCASSLDTVAQYFGPGTRLLVL.

This clonotype showed up just a few times. The V call is TRBV20-1, the J call TRBJ2-7, with 8 bases fitting TRBD2. This CDR3 region has 17 residues. V gave up 3 bases and J gave up 0 bases; unmatched junction bases: 13. The germline gives CDR1 DFQATT, CDR2 SNEGSKA (reference sequence). This chain's CDR3 is CSASKGTAGGHSYEQYF. CDR3 nucleotides: TGCAGTGCTAGCAAGGGTACGGCGGGAGGCCACTCCTACGAGCAGTACTTC.

This clonotype was observed at least ten times. The chain carries TRBV6-1 and TRBJ1-6; D is unclear. Trimming shortened V by 8 bases and J by 4 bases, and 12 bases separated the two germline ends. CDR3 length: 14 amino acids. Per the germline V gene, CDR1 is MNHNS and CDR2 is SASEGT. The CDR3 here is CASQEGGYNSPLHF. CDR3 DNA sequence: TGTGCCAGCCAGGAGGGTGGATATAATTCACCCCTCCACTTT.

V gene TRBV18 combines with J gene TRBJ2-7; no reliable D call. Per germline, CDR1 KGHSH and CDR2 LQKENI. The CDR3 runs 13 residues. Between the trimmed V and J ends, which lost 1 base and 3 bases, there was a span of 7 bases. This chain's CDR3 is CASSPRGNYEQYF. The CDR3 DNA reads as TGTGCCAGCTCACCACGGGGAAACTACGAGCAGTACTTC.

The V and J genes are TRBV7-6 and TRBJ2-5, with 10 bases aligning to TRBD2. The end of the DNA aligns better with TRBJ2-1, so the J call may be wrong. The germline CDR1 and CDR2 sequences are SGHVS and FNYEAQ. The length of the CDR3 is 15 residues. The CDR3 DNA reads TGTGCCAGCAGCTTCCTAGCGGGAGCCTACAATGAGCAGTTCTTC. Its translation: CASSFLAGAYNEQFF.

The chain has TRBV20-1 and TRBJ2-5; D uncertain. Near its end, the DNA agrees better with TRBJ2-1, so the J call may be wrong. This CDR3 is 13 amino acids long. Germline V gene lookup returns CDR1 DFQATT and CDR2 SNEGSKA (reference sequence). The CDR3 DNA reads as TGCAGTGCTAGAGTGCAGGAGTACAATGAGCAGTTCTTC. Protein: CSARVQEYNEQFF.

CDR3 bases: TGTGCCAGCAGTTCGTGGGGACAGGGCTACAATGAGCAGTTCTTC. Translating it yields CASSSWGQGYNEQFF. This chain uses TRBV12-3 or TRBV12-4 with TRBJ2-7, with 9 positions matching TRBD1. The J call may be mistaken, given a closer DNA end match to TRBJ2-1. This CDR3 contains 15 residues.

This clonotype occurred a few times. The chain couples TRBV7-9 to TRBJ2-5, with 9 bases fitting TRBD2. Trimming cost V 0 bases and J 4 bases; bases outside gene matches: 0. The V gene's germline CDR1 is SEHNR and CDR2 FQNEAQ (reference sequence). There are 14 residues in the CDR3. This chain's CDR3 is CASSLARGGETQYF. Written as DNA, the CDR3 is TGTGCCAGCAGCTTAGCGCGGGGGGGAGAGACCCAGTACTTC.

Comment on this clonotype: An end of the junction differs from the germline gene, which may be a read error. The DNA for the CDR3 is TGTGCTAGCAGCTTAGAATCGGGGGAGCCCTACAATGAGCAGTACTTC. It translates to CASSLESGEPYNEQYF. The chain has TRBV7-7 and TRBJ2-4, with a weak D call TRBD2 (6 bases). The CDR3 has 16 amino acids. Germline CDR1 is SSHAT and CDR2 is FNYEAQ (reference sequence).

The chain joins TRBV7-8 to TRBJ2-6; D is ambiguous. Matching the DNA end better, TRBJ2-5 makes the J call doubtful. CDR1 is SGHVS, CDR2 FQNEAQ, per germline. The CDR3 is made up of 15 amino acids. The CDR3 sequence is CASSTRSTIRATQYF. DNA for the CDR3: TGTGCCAGCAGCACCCGCTCAACTATACGGGCGACCCAGTACTTC.

J is TRBJ2-4 and V is TRBV7-3, with D possibly TRBD1 on 6 matching bases. The J call is in doubt because the DNA end fits TRBJ2-5 better. CDR1 and CDR2 from the germline V gene are SGHTA and FQGTGA. This CDR3 has 16 residues. DNA for the CDR3: TGTGCCAGCAGCTTAAATGCCCAGGGGAGCCAAGAGACCCAGTACTTC. It is translated as CASSLNAQGSQETQYF.

This clonotype appeared many times. A much larger clone is a single base away; this may be a read error. V is TRBV6-6 and J is TRBJ2-5; 12 bases map to TRBD2. Germline V gene lookup returns CDR1 MNHNY and CDR2 SVGAGI (reference sequence). The junction had 14 bases not matched to a gene; V was cut back by 4 bases and J by 11 bases. The CDR3 spans 16 residues. The CDR3 protein is CASSFSTSGSLYEQYF. In DNA form, the CDR3 reads TGTGCCAGCAGTTTCTCGACTAGCGGGAGCCTCTATGAGCAGTACTTC.

This clonotype was counted ten times or more. The chain carries TRBV11-3 and TRBJ2-1; D is uncertain. CDR1 is SGHNT and CDR2 is YENEEA in the germline V gene. The V end lost 6 bases, the J end lost 5 bases, and 11 bases lay between the germline ends. The CDR3 spans 13 residues. As DNA, the CDR3 is TGTGCCAGCAGTGGCAGGAGTGACAATGAGCAGTTCTTC. Protein product: CASSGRSDNEQFF.

Ten or more counts support this clonotype. This chain connects TRBV6-4 to TRBJ1-5; the D is unclear. The germline CDR1 and CDR2 sequences are MRHNA and SNTAGT. Trimming removed 9 bases at V and 0 bases at J, with 24 bases between. The CDR3 spans 18 residues. Here the CDR3 reads CARKRRSQHGYSNQPQHF. CDR3 DNA: TGTGCCAGGAAGCGCAGGTCACAGCATGGGTATAGCAATCAGCCCCAGCATTTT.

This clonotype is deemed medium-sized. This chain uses TRBV7-2 with TRBJ2-1; D is unresolved. Germline lookup yields CDR1 SGHTA and CDR2 FQGNSA. V was trimmed by 2 bases and J by 0 bases, leaving 11 bases between them. The CDR3 has 16 amino acids. CDR3 sequence: CASSLMWGSSYNEQFF. For the CDR3, the DNA is TGTGCCAGCAGCTTAATGTGGGGTAGCTCCTACAATGAGCAGTTCTTC.

The rearrangement links TRBV28 to TRBJ2-5; tentative D call: TRBD1 (6 bases). Germline-derived CDR1 and CDR2 are MDHEN and SYDVKM. The CDR3 is 18 amino acids. V shed 2 bases and J shed 0 bases, with 19 bases lying between them. The DNA for the CDR3 is TGTGCCAGCAGTTTAGGCCCATTGGACAGCTGGGACCAAGAGACCCAGTACTTC. It specifies CASSLGPLDSWDQETQYF.

This sequence joins TRBV12-3 or TRBV12-4 and TRBJ2-5; possibly TRBD1 for D (6 bases). Matching the DNA end better, TRBJ2-2 makes the J call doubtful. The CDR3 contains 12 residues. The CDR3 coding sequence is TGTGCCAGCAGTCAGGGGACCGGGGAGCTGTTTTTT. Amino acids: CASSQGTGELFF.

This clonotype was detected a few times. The chain joins TRBV28 to TRBJ1-2; tentatively, D is TRBD1 (5 bases). The CDR3 runs to 15 residues. The germline V gene has CDR1 MDHEN and CDR2 SYDVKM. The V end was cut by 5 bases, the J end by 2 bases, with 15 bases between. This CDR3 is CASSTTGATNYGYTF. CDR3 nucleotide sequence: TGTGCCAGCAGTACGACCGGGGCGACGAACTATGGCTACACCTTC.

This clonotype is judged medium-sized. This chain joins TRBV5-6 and TRBJ2-7, with 7 bases that match TRBD1. V was clipped by 5 bases and J by 3 bases; unmatched bases: 8. CDR3 length equals 14 residues. The germline gives CDR1 SGHDT, CDR2 YYEEEE. CDR3 sequence: CASSRRTGVYEQYF. DNA of the CDR3: TGTGCCAGCAGTCGAAGAACAGGGGTCTACGAGCAGTACTTC.

This clonotype was recorded a few times. This may be a read error, as it is one base from a much larger clone. The chain uses TRBV6-6 and TRBJ2-7; 8 bases are shared with TRBD1. Germline V gene sequence: CDR1 MNHNY, CDR2 SVGAGI (reference sequence). The trim removed 0 bases at V and 7 bases at J, leaving 14 bases unmatched. This CDR3 comprises 17 residues. The CDR3 sequence is CASSYSRRGAGGNEQYF. In DNA, the CDR3 is TGTGCCAGCAGTTACTCCCGGAGAGGGGCAGGGGGCAATGAGCAGTACTTC.